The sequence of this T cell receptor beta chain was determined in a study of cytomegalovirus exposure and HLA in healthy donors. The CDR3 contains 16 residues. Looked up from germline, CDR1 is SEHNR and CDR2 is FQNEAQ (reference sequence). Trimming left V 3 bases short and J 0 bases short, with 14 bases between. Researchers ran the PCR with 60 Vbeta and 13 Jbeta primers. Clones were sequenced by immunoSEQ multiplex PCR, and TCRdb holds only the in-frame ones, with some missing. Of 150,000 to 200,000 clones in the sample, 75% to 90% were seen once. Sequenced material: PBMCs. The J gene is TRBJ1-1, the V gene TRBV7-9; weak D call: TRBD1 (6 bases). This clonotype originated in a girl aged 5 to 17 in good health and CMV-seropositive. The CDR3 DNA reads TGTGCCAGCAGCTTCCTGGGGGCCCTCATGAACACTGAAGCTTTCTTT. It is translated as CASSFLGALMNTEAFF.